This T cell receptor (beta chain) was identified in a study of blood T cells in healthy people across ages. Study-level points and caveats: The long-lived group displayed more naive CD4+ cells, plus higher diversity, than the aged donors did.

Note on this clonotype: The antigen remains unidentified.

V lost 6 bases, J lost 7 bases, and 5 bases stayed unmatched. Germline V gives CDR1 DFQATT, CDR2 SNEGSKA (reference sequence). The CDR3 is 13 amino acids. Donors were systemically healthy Caucasian individuals from Russia aged roughly 6 to 100 years. Whenever a sample was processed, at least 6 million PBMCs were isolated. Samples each had at least 6 micrograms of total RNA extracted. The authors ran a second PCR of about 6 to 11 cycles using a sample-barcoded 5' primer and a J-beta primer mix. TCRdb re-called the 5' RACE reads through MiXCR, storing one row per CDR3 protein. The table includes about 800,000 distinct CDR3 sequences, 58% detected once.

The chain links TRBV20-1 to TRBJ1-6; TRBD1 matches 8 bases. The sequenced sample consisted of blood. This TCR was recovered from a man aged 30 to 39 in good health. CDR3 nucleotides: TGCAGTGCGACACAGGGGGGGAATTCACCCCTCCACTTT. This codes for CSATQGGNSPLHF.